This T cell receptor (beta chain) was identified during a study of blood T cell repertoires in COVID-19. The table came from immunoSEQ multiplex PCR; TCRdb's copy has only in-frame clones and leaves some out. The sample has about 73,000 clones, roughly 87% seen once; the top ten hold under 10%. The junction had 7 bases not matched to a gene; V was cut back by 2 bases and J by 8 bases. The germline V gene has CDR1 LGHDT and CDR2 YNNKEL (reference sequence). The CDR3 contains 15 residues. The origin of this receptor is a man of 80 years or more with acute or convalescent COVID-19. The sample comprised peripheral blood. J is TRBJ1-4 and V is TRBV3-1 (or the pseudogene TRBV3-2), with TRBD1 matching 8 bases. The CDR3 protein is CASSQPDRVGEKLFF. The CDR3 DNA sequence: TGTGCCAGCAGCCAACCGGACAGGGTCGGAGAAAAACTGTTTTTT.